This T cell receptor (beta chain) was obtained from a study of immune cell composition in non-small cell lung cancer. The repertoire was sequenced with immunoSEQ multiplex PCR; TCRdb's copy has only in-frame clones and lacks some. The data contain 2,000 to 2,500 clones, over 70% of them seen just once; the ten biggest clones take up roughly 17%. Template was genomic DNA from frozen, unsorted single-cell suspensions. Trimming left V 1 base short and J 8 bases short, with 9 bases between. CDR3 length: 12 amino acids. Germline V gene sequence: CDR1 SGHDT, CDR2 YYEEEE. The sample was also linked to a second study, of CD4 T cells in lung cancer.

The chain couples TRBV5-6 to TRBJ1-2, with a possible D match to TRBD1 (5 bases). The sequenced sample was lung tumor tissue. The clonotype comes from a human donor with non-small cell lung cancer. The CDR3 DNA is TGTGCCAGCAGCTTGAGGGGCAGGGGCTACACCTTC. Translation gives CASSLRGRGYTF.